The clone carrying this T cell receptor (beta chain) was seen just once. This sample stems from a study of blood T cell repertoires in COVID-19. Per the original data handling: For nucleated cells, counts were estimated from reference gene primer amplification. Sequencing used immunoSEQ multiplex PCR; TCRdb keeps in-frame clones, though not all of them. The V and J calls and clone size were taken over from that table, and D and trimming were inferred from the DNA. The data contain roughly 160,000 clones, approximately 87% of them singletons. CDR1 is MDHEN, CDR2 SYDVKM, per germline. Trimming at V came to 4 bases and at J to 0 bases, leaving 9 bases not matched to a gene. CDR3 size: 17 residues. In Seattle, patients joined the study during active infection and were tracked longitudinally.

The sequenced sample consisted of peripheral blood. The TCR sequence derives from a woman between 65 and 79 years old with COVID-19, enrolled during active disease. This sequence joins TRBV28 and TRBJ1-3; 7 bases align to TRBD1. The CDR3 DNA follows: TGTGCCAGCAGTTCCGCGGGACAGATCTACTCTGGAAACACCATATATTTT. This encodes CASSSAGQIYSGNTIYF.